This T cell receptor beta chain was observed in a study of T cells after posttransplantation cyclophosphamide listed by TCRdb under 2016. Turning to the overall study: Using TRB sequencing, the study followed how the T cell repertoire rebuilt after myeloablative bone marrow transplantation with posttransplantation cyclophosphamide given as GVHD prophylaxis. Blood from all 34 PTCy patients who had 1-year posttransplant specimens underwent TRB sequencing. Because TRA and TRB clonality correlated tightly in 8 to 10 samples, the subsequent TCR analyses were limited to TRB only. Samples from 35 PTCy-treated patients, along with samples from 15 to 20 of their related bone marrow donors, underwent antigen receptor sequencing. Up to 3 additional blood samples from 2 to 5.2 years after transplant were also TRB-sequenced in 3 patients, as was pretransplant blood from a handful of patients. Public TRB sequences were queried against a database of over 3,600 sequences associated with responses to pathogens, tumor antigens, self-antigens and alloantigens.

The CDR3 covers 16 residues, taking in both the cysteine and the phenylalanine. Left in the record is the CDR3 DNA by itself, 48 bases read in frame from the first base. From the germline V gene (reference sequence), CDR1 is LNHDA and CDR2 is SQIVND. The V end gives up 6 bases and the J end 3 bases, leaving 12 bases in the junction not matched to a gene. About this clone itself: There is no known antigen for this receptor. No per-base quality is available; no much larger clone lies one base away.

What the work shows at the level of the full study, not this receptor alone: At 1-2 months, donor-recipient similarity was low but rose over the first year, and the later blood repertoires were often dominated by donor CD8+ memory clones. Across a few dozen patients, TRB clonality was highly associated with recipient CMV seropositivity and CMV reactivation, and diversity in PTCy patients was similar to diversity in CNI/methotrexate controls. The TRB repertoires of T cells infiltrating skin or GI tract showed only limited overlap with the TRB repertoires of T cells in blood.

Genomic DNA was used for TRB sequencing, which was performed with the immunoSEQ assay at survey resolution or with the hsTCRB kit. In the paper's pipeline: The immunoSEQ software handled initial read processing, and the LymphoSeq R package was used for repertoire analyses. For each TRB dataset, clonality was calculated as 1 minus normalized Shannon entropy, and the Gini coefficient was computed as well. To infer phenotypes in unsorted samples, TRB sequences from sorted subsets of the recipient or donor were mapped onto the unsorted samples of the same recipient. TCRdb carries this immuneACCESS record with in-frame sequences only. Its versions omit some clonotypes, under half of them owing to an unresolved V gene in the studies checked, with the rest unexplained. V, J and clone size are those of that table, while D and trimming were read from the DNA. In all, the sample holds approximately 28,000 clones, and 75% to 95% of those were seen once. Roughly 0.23% of the sample is held by the ten biggest clonotypes.

Viable CD3+CD4+ or CD3+CD8+ cells that were CCR7+CD45RA+CD45RO-CD95-CD27+CD28+ were defined as naive T cells. Related bone marrow donors provided peripheral blood samples on the day of marrow donation. Peripheral blood and bone marrow mononuclear cells were isolated by Ficoll-Hypaque density centrifugation and were cryopreserved. CD4+ and CD8+ T cells, including naive and memory subsets, were sorted by FACS using a FACSAria II. The rearrangement joined TRBV19 to TRBJ1-1; 8 bases in between match TRBD1. This sequence was found in a woman between 55 and 75 years old in good health, CMV-negative, and a related stem cell transplant donor. The sample taken for sequencing was naive CD4+ T cells sorted from PBMCs. The CDR3 here reads CASSLTPGQGHTEAFF. In nucleotide form, the sequence is TGTGCCAGTAGCTTAACTCCTGGACAGGGCCACACTGAAGCTTTCTTT.